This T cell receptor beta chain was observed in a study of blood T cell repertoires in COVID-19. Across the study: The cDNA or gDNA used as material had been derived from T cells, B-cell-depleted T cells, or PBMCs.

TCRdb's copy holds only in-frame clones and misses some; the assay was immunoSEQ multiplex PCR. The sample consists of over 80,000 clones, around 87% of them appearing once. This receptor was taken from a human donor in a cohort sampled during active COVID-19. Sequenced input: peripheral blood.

This CDR3 reads CASSIGTERRYGYTF. DNA for the CDR3: TGTGCCAGTAGTATCGGGACAGAAAGGAGATATGGCTACACCTTC. V is TRBV19 and J is TRBJ1-2; TRBD1 matches 7 bases. With V trimmed by 3 bases and J by 5 bases, 9 bases remained unmatched. CDR1 and CDR2 from the germline V gene are LNHDA and SQIVND (reference sequence). CDR3 length: 15 amino acids.